These 26 T cell receptor beta chains were all obtained from the same sample, sequenced in a study of blood T cell repertoires in COVID-19. Produced via immunoSEQ multiplex PCR; TCRdb's table is partial and in-frame only. Among about 180,000 clones listed, 88% were seen once. Material: PBMCs or T cells enriched from blood (not recorded which). The receptors were sampled from a woman under 30 who had recovered from COVID-19.

This clone was seen only once. The rearrangement links TRBV5-1 to TRBJ2-6; TRBD1 matches 10 bases. CDR3 length: 18 amino acids. Germline loops: CDR1 SGHRS, CDR2 YFSETQ. The junction had 3 bases not matched to a gene; V was cut back by 0 bases and J by 0 bases. The CDR3 is CASSLVGTGDSGANVLTF. Written as DNA, the CDR3 is TGCGCCAGCAGCTTGGTAGGGACAGGGGACTCTGGGGCCAACGTCCTGACTTTC.

In nucleotides, the CDR3 is TGTGCCAGCACCGGGACAGGGAGTCCACCCTACGAGCAGTACTTC. Protein: CASTGTGSPPYEQYF. J is TRBJ2-7 and V is TRBV6-5, with TRBD1 matching 9 bases. The CDR3 consists of 15 residues. Germline V lookup: CDR1 MNHEY, CDR2 SVGAGI. V was clipped by 7 bases and J by 2 bases; unmatched bases: 9.

This chain links TRBV6-5 with TRBJ1-4; D call uncertain. CDR1 MNHEY and CDR2 SVGAGI come from the germline V gene. The CDR3 is 15 amino acids. V was shortened by 6 bases and J by 5 bases, with 16 bases between the two germline ends. The CDR3, as DNA: TGTGCCAGCAGCGTCTCCAGCGGTGAAAATGAAAAACTGTTTTTT. Its translation: CASSVSSGENEKLFF.

The chain combines TRBV5-1 with TRBJ2-2; 10 bases line up with TRBD1. The CDR3 runs 15 residues. The junction had 4 bases not matched to a gene; V was cut back by 4 bases and J by 4 bases. Germline CDR1 and CDR2: SGHRS and YFSETQ. The CDR3: CASSEGQGSTGELFF. CDR3 DNA: TGCGCCAGCAGCGAGGGACAGGGGAGCACCGGGGAGCTGTTTTTT.

The V and J genes are TRBV7-2 and TRBJ2-7; D might be TRBD2 (6 bases). Deletions cut 1 base from V and 1 base from J, with 8 bases between. The CDR3 is 14 residues long. Looked up from germline, CDR1 is SGHTA and CDR2 is FQGNSA. The CDR3 here is CASSLGGESYEQYF. The CDR3 bases are TGTGCCAGCAGCTTAGGCGGGGAATCCTACGAGCAGTACTTC.

The chain recombines TRBV19 with TRBJ1-2; unclear D gene. Germline V gene sequence: CDR1 LNHDA, CDR2 SQIVND (reference sequence). V dropped 6 bases and J dropped 0 bases, with 11 bases sitting between them. The CDR3 consists of 14 residues. The CDR3 is CASSGDGTNYGYTF. CDR3 in DNA: TGTGCCAGTAGCGGTGACGGGACTAACTATGGCTACACCTTC. The full variable domain, completed using reference TRBV19 and TRBJ1-2, is DGGITQSPKYLFRKEGQNVTLSCEQNLNHDAMYWYRQDPGQGLRLIYYSQIVNDFQKGDIAEGYSVSREKKESFPLTVTSAQKNPTAFYLCASSGDGTNYGYTFGSGTRLTVV.

The rearrangement links TRBV9 to TRBJ2-5; D uncertain. The germline V gene encodes CDR1 SGDLS and CDR2 YYNGEE. This CDR3 region has 12 residues. V was pared by 1 base and J by 5 bases, with 6 bases between. The CDR3 DNA follows: TGTGCCAGCAGCGTATTTGGCGAGACCCAGTACTTC. It codes for CASSVFGETQYF.

The V call is TRBV7-8, the J call TRBJ2-1, with 8 bases matching TRBD2. The CDR3 has 16 amino acids. V lost 1 base to trimming and J lost 1 base; unmatched junction nucleotides: 3. Germline V gene sequence: CDR1 SGHVS, CDR2 FQNEAQ. The CDR3 DNA is TGTGCCAGCAGCTTAGGGCTAGCGGGTTCCTACAATGAGCAGTTCTTC. Translated, it gives CASSLGLAGSYNEQFF.

The V gene is TRBV6-2 or TRBV6-3, the J gene TRBJ1-1, with 7 bases lining up with TRBD1. The CDR3 length is 13 residues. Germline V gene data show CDR1 as MNHEY and CDR2 as SVGEGT. J gave up 6 bases and V 3 bases, and 4 bases lay outside the gene matches. CDR3 DNA sequence: TGTGCCAGCAGTTATACAGGGGCCGCTGAAGCTTTCTTT. Amino acids: CASSYTGAAEAFF.

J is TRBJ1-2 and V is TRBV5-1; D might be TRBD1 (6 bases). Germline values: CDR1 SGHRS, CDR2 YFSETQ. V gave up 1 base and J gave up 4 bases, with 14 bases separating them. CDR3 length: 15 residues. CDR3 in DNA: TGCGCCAGCAGCTTGACCCGGGGGGCCATCTATGGCTACACCTTC. It codes for CASSLTRGAIYGYTF.

This clone was detected a few times. The CDR3 DNA reads as TGCGCCAGTGGCCCCGGCGGGAACACTGAAGCTTTCTTT. It encodes CASGPGGNTEAFF. The chain has TRBV5-1 and TRBJ1-1, with D unclear. The CDR3 covers 13 residues. V lost 8 bases and J 1 base, leaving 12 bases between the germline ends. CDR1 is SGHRS, CDR2 YFSETQ, per germline.

The V gene is TRBV18, the J gene TRBJ2-5; D is possibly TRBD2 (5 bases). The CDR3 length is 13 residues. The germline CDR1 and CDR2 sequences are KGHSH and LQKENI. The V gene lost 5 bases and the J gene lost 5 bases, with 12 bases spanning the gap. The CDR3 DNA reads as TGTGCCAGCTCATCGACCCGAGGGGAGACCCAGTACTTC. It yields the protein CASSSTRGETQYF.

The chain uses TRBV11-2 and TRBJ1-2; D remains unclear. This CDR3 is 14 amino acids long. CDR1 and CDR2 (germline): SGHAT, FQNNGV. The germline V and J ends were trimmed by 4 bases and 13 bases, with 22 bases remaining between them. The CDR3 here is CASSSTVGGRGCTF. CDR3 DNA sequence: TGTGCCAGCAGCTCGACTGTGGGCGGGCGGGGATGCACCTTC.

The chain uses TRBV7-9 and TRBJ1-2, with unresolved D. V gave up 5 bases and J gave up 2 bases, with 12 bases separating them. The germline V gene has CDR1 SEHNR and CDR2 FQNEAQ (reference sequence). This CDR3 comprises 14 residues. The CDR3 region has the DNA TGTGCCAGCAGCCTACTAGTCGGGAACTATGGCTACACCTTC. Its protein product is CASSLLVGNYGYTF.

J is TRBJ1-1 and V is TRBV9, with D maybe TRBD1 (5 bases). V was cut by 4 bases and J by 1 base, with 11 bases left in between. This CDR3 is 14 amino acids long. Germline V CDR1 and CDR2: SGDLS, YYNGEE. The CDR3 here is CASSPLGGNTEAFF. DNA for the CDR3: TGTGCCAGCAGCCCCCTGGGGGGGAACACTGAAGCTTTCTTT. Full variable domain (remainder filled in from reference TRBV9 and TRBJ1-1): DSGVTQTPKHLITATGQRVTLRCSPRSGDLSVYWYQQSLDQGLQFLIQYYNGEERAKGNILERFSAQQFPDLHSELNLSSLELGDSALYFCASSPLGGNTEAFFGQGTRLTVV.

Turning to this clone: Other DNA sequences in the sample encode the same CDR3. The chain has TRBV5-1 and TRBJ2-5; D remains ambiguous. The CDR3 is made up of 12 amino acids. Germline V gives CDR1 SGHRS, CDR2 YFSETQ. The ends were cut back, 4 bases at V and 2 bases at J, with 6 bases in the middle. The CDR3 is CASSLSQETQYF. CDR3 coding DNA: TGCGCCAGCAGCCTAAGTCAAGAGACCCAGTACTTC. The full variable domain, its missing parts supplied by reference TRBV5-1 and TRBJ2-5, is KAGVTQTPRYLIKTRGQQVTLSCSPISGHRSVSWYQQTPGQGLQFLFEYFSETQRNKGNFPGRFSGRQFSNSRSEMNVSTLELGDSALYLCASSLSQETQYFGPGTRLLVL.

This chain links TRBV27 with TRBJ2-5; 10 bases line up with TRBD1. The CDR3 sequence is 16 residues long. The germline V gene encodes CDR1 MNHEY and CDR2 SMNVEV (reference sequence). Trimming at V came to 5 bases and at J to 7 bases, leaving 13 bases not matched to a gene. Here the CDR3 DNA reads TGTGCCAGCAGTCCGCTAAACCCCGGGACAGGGGTGACCCAGTACTTC. It codes for CASSPLNPGTGVTQYF.

The chain employs TRBV15 and TRBJ1-2; 9 bases align to TRBD1. This CDR3 has 15 residues. With V trimmed by 0 bases and J by 6 bases, 5 bases remained unmatched. Germline lookup yields CDR1 LNHNV and CDR2 YYDKDF (reference sequence). The CDR3 here is CATSRDPGQGNGYTF. The CDR3 bases are TGTGCCACCAGCAGAGACCCCGGACAGGGGAATGGCTACACCTTC.

This clone was observed once. V gene TRBV9 combines with J gene TRBJ1-4; a possible D gene is TRBD1 (5 bases). Germline CDR1 and CDR2: SGDLS and YYNGEE. This CDR3 has 16 residues. With 3 bases removed from V and 2 bases from J, the gap between germline ends came to 14 bases. This CDR3 reads CASSAGDGGTNEKLFF. CDR3 sequence (DNA): TGTGCCAGCAGCGCGGGGGATGGAGGTACTAATGAAAAACTGTTTTTT.

In this sample, this clone turned up once. This rearrangement joins TRBV2 to TRBJ2-7; TRBD1 aligns across 12 bases. V lost 6 bases to trimming and J lost 4 bases; unmatched junction nucleotides: 7. The CDR3 length is 15 residues. Germline CDR1 is SNHLY and CDR2 is FYNNEI. Here the CDR3 reads CASRGMGQGAYEQYF. CDR3 bases: TGTGCCAGCAGAGGGATGGGACAGGGGGCGTACGAGCAGTACTTC.

The chain couples TRBV15 to TRBJ2-1; 10 positions match TRBD1. Germline V gene lookup returns CDR1 LNHNV and CDR2 YYDKDF (reference sequence). Unmatched junction bases numbered 6, after V lost 1 base and J lost 6 bases. The CDR3 is 16 amino acids. The CDR3 region is CATSRAGTGVFNEQFF. The CDR3 bases are TGTGCCACCAGCAGAGCCGGGACAGGGGTTTTCAATGAGCAGTTCTTC.

CDR3 protein: CASSQEGSRLAGPGTQYF. CDR3 DNA: TGTGCCAGCAGCCAAGAAGGATCAAGACTAGCGGGCCCGGGGACCCAGTACTTC. The rearrangement joins TRBV3-1 (or the pseudogene TRBV3-2) to TRBJ2-5; TRBD2 aligns across 10 bases. Trimming took 0 bases from V and 7 from J; bases not matched to a gene: 14. The CDR3 runs to 18 residues. CDR1 and CDR2 from the germline V gene are LGHDT and YNNKEL (reference sequence).

The chain joins TRBV29-1 to TRBJ2-1; tentatively, D is TRBD1 (6 bases). Trimming took off 4 bases at V and 2 bases at J, with 9 bases between the two ends. CDR1 and CDR2 from the germline V gene are SQVTM and ANQGSEA. This CDR3 is 13 amino acids long. CDR3 loop: CSVVGDTYNEQFF. The CDR3 nucleotides read TGCAGCGTTGTTGGGGACACCTACAATGAGCAGTTCTTC.

The chain's CDR3 is CASSQGLGGVETQYF. CDR3 in DNA: TGCGCCAGCAGCCAGGGACTAGGAGGGGTTGAGACCCAGTACTTC. The chain links TRBV5-1 to TRBJ2-5; 8 positions agree with TRBD2. The CDR3 runs 15 residues. V shed 4 bases and J 5 bases; nucleotides not matched to a gene: 10. CDR1 is SGHRS, CDR2 YFSETQ, per germline.

Here the CDR3 reads CATSSPRVGETQYF. CDR3 coding DNA: TGTGCCACCAGTTCCCCCAGGGTAGGGGAGACCCAGTACTTC. The chain employs TRBV24-1 and TRBJ2-5; D is perhaps TRBD1 (5 bases). V lost 6 bases and J 5 bases, leaving 15 bases between the germline ends. The CDR3 totals 14 residues. Germline CDR1 KGHDR, CDR2 SFDVKD.

The CDR3 nucleotides are TGTGCCAGCAGCCCGGTTAGCGGGAGATCGGCAGATACGCAGTATTTT. Translated, it gives CASSPVSGRSADTQYF. The chain has TRBV6-4 and TRBJ2-3, with 9 positions matching TRBD2. CDR1 MRHNA and CDR2 SNTAGT come from the germline V gene. V gave up 6 bases and J gave up 4 bases; unmatched junction bases: 11. This CDR3 has 16 amino acids.